The TCR beta chain described here comes from a study of neoadjuvant anti-PD-1 for oral cavity cancer. Overall study: Nivolumab at 3 mg/kg was mostly given biweekly, three to four doses, pre-surgery. Points from the study as a whole: Treg/Th17 ratio rose with pretreatment blood and fell with post-treatment tumor TCRbeta clonality.

Trimming took off 4 bases at V and 1 base at J, with 11 bases between the two ends. CDR1 is LNHDA and CDR2 is SQIVND in the germline V gene (reference sequence). The length of the CDR3 is 15 residues. This clone was detected once. Its cognate antigen is unknown. Produced via immunoSEQ multiplex PCR; TCRdb's table is partial and in-frame only. Of about 9,200 clones detected, more than 55% appear once; the ten largest clones hold 7.8%. As to time point: after neoadjuvant nivolumab, at surgical resection. The receptor comes from a person aged 35-79 years with oral cavity squamous cell carcinoma. Specimen: tumor tissue, collected after nivolumab (anti-PD-1) treatment. The V and J genes are TRBV19 and TRBJ1-5; D gene ambiguous. The DNA of the CDR3 is TGTGCCAGTAGTACGGACCCCGGAAGCAATCAGCCCCAGCATTTT. Translated: CASSTDPGSNQPQHF.